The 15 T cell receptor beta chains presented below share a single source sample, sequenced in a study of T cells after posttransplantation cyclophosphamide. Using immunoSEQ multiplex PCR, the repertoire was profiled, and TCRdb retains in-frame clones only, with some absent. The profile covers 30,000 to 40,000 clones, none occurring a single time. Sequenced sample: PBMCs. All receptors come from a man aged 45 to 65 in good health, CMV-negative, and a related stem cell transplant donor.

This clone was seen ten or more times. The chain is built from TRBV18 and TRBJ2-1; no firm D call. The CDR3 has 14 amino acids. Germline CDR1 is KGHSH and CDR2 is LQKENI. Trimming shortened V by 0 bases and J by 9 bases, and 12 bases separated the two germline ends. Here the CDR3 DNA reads TGTGCCAGCTCACCACCGGTCGGTGCGGCTGAGCAGTTCTTC. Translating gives CASSPPVGAAEQFF.

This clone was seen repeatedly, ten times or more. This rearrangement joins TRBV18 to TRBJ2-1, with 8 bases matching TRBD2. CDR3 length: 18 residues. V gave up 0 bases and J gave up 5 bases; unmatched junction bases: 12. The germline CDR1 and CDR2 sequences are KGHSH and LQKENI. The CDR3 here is CASSPPVGAGGLHNEQFF. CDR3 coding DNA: TGTGCCAGCTCACCACCGGTTGGGGCGGGAGGATTACACAATGAGCAGTTCTTC.

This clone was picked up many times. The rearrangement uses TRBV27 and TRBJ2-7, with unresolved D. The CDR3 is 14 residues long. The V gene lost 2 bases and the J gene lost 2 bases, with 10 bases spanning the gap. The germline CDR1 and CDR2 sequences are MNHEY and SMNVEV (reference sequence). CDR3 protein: CASSLMAGTYEQYF. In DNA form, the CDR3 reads TGTGCCAGCAGTTTAATGGCAGGCACCTACGAGCAGTACTTC.

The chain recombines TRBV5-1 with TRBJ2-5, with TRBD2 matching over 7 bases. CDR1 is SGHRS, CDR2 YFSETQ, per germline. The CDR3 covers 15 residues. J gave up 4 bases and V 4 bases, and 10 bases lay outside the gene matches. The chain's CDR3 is CASSILTGEGETQYF. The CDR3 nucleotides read TGCGCCAGCAGCATATTAACGGGGGAGGGAGAGACCCAGTACTTC.

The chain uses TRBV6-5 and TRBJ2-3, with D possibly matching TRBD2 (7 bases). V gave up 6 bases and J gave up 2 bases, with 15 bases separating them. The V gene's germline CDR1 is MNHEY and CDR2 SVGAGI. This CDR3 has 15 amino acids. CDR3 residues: CASRRERGHTDTQYF. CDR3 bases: TGTGCCAGCAGACGAGAGCGGGGACACACAGATACGCAGTATTTT.

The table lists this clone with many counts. CDR3 nucleotides: TGTGCCAGCTCAAGGCGGTCTAGCTCTGGAAACACCATATATTTT. Protein sequence: CASSRRSSSGNTIYF. The genes are TRBV18 and TRBJ1-3; D ambiguous. Germline V CDR1 and CDR2: KGHSH, LQKENI. Trimming stripped 5 bases from V and 0 bases from J, with 11 bases between. This CDR3 region has 15 residues. Full variable domain (missing parts from reference TRBV18 and TRBJ1-3): NAGVMQNPRHLVRRRGQEARLRCSPMKGHSHVYWYRQLPEEGLKFMVYLQKENIIDESGMPKERFSAEFPKEGPSILRIQQVVRGDSAAYFCASSRRSSSGNTIYFGEGSWLTVV.

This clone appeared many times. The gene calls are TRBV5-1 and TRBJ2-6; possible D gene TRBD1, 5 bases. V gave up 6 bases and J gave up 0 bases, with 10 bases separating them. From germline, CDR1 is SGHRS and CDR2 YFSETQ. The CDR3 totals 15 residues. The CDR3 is CASNDRSSGANVLTF. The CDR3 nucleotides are TGCGCCAGCAACGACAGAAGCTCTGGGGCCAACGTCCTGACTTTC.

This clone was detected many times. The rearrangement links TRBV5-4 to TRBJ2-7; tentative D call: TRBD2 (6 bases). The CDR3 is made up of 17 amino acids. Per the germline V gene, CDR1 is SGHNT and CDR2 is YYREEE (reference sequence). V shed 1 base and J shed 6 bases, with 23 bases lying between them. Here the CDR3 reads CASSLLPGLRGGSEQYF. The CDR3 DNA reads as TGTGCCAGCAGCTTGCTTCCGGGACTCCGAGGAGGGTCCGAGCAGTACTTC.

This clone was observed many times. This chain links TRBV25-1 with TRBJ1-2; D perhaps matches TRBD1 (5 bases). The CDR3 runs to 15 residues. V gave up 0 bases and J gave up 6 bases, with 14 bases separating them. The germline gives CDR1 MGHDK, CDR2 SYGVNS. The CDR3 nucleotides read TGTGCCAGCAGTGAATATGGCAGGGCAGGTGATGGCTACACCTTC. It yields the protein CASSEYGRAGDGYTF.

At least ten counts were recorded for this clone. CDR3 amino acids: CASSPSSGVFSYEQYF. The CDR3 bases are TGTGCCAGCAGCCCAAGTAGCGGGGTGTTCTCCTACGAGCAGTACTTC. V gene TRBV5-4 combines with J gene TRBJ2-7, with 8 bases lining up with TRBD2. Germline V gene data show CDR1 as SGHNT and CDR2 as YYREEE (reference sequence). The CDR3 is made up of 16 amino acids. V shed 4 bases, J shed 0 bases, and the junction held 9 bases outside the gene matches.

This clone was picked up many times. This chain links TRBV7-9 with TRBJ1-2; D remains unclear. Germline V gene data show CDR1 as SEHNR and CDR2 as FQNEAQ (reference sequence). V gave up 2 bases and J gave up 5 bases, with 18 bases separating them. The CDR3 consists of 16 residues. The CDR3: CASSLSAAGYLYGYTF. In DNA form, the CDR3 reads TGTGCCAGCAGCTTATCTGCCGCGGGGTACCTTTATGGCTACACCTTC.

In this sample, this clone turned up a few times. CDR3 DNA: TGTGCCAGCAGTGAATCAGCGAGACAGGGAACGGCTCAGTACTTC. Amino acid sequence: CASSESARQGTAQYF. This chain connects TRBV25-1 to TRBJ2-7; 7 positions agree with TRBD1. The germline V gene encodes CDR1 MGHDK and CDR2 SYGVNS. Trimming took 1 base from V and 10 from J; bases not matched to a gene: 13. CDR3 length: 15 amino acids.

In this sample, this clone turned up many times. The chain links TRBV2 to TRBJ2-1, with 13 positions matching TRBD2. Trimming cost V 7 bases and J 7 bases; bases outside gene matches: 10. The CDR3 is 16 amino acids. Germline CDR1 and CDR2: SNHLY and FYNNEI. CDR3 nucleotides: TGTGCCAGCACCCTGATAGGACTAGCGGGAGCTAATGAGCAGTTCTTC. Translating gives CASTLIGLAGANEQFF.

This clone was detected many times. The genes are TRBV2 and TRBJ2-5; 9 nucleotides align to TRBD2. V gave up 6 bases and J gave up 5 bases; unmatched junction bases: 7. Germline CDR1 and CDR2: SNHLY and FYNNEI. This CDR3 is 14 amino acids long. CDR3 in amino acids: CASRHRTSVETQYF. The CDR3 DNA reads TGTGCCAGCAGACATAGGACTAGCGTCGAGACCCAGTACTTC.

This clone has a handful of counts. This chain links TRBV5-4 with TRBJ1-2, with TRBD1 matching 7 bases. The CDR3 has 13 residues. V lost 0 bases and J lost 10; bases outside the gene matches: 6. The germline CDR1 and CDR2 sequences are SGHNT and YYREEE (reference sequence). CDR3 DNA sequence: TGTGCCAGCAGCTTGGACCTTGGACAGGACTACACCTTC. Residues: CASSLDLGQDYTF. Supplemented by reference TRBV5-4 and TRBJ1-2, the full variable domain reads ETGVTQSPTHLIKTRGQQVTLRCSSQSGHNTVSWYQQALGQGPQFIFQYYREEENGRGNFPPRFSGLQFPNYSSELNVNALELDDSALYLCASSLDLGQDYTFGSGTRLTVV.